This TCR beta chain appears in the sequencing data of a study of shared clonotypes between healthy human individuals. Measured with immunoSEQ multiplex PCR; TCRdb has only the in-frame clones, and not every one. The sample shows over 850,000 clones, 70% to 80% of them seen only once. The germline V gene encodes CDR1 SGDLS and CDR2 YYNGEE. The CDR3 extends over 14 amino acids. V was cut by 6 bases and J by 2 bases, with 11 bases left in between. The receptor comes from a man between 18 and 35 years old in good health. Some clones in this sample may be carry-over from other donors' samples. This chain links TRBV9 with TRBJ2-2, with a possible D match to TRBD1 (6 bases). The material sequenced was memory CD4+ T cells from PBMCs. Subset noted: CD45RA-negative fraction. CDR3 nucleotide sequence: TGTGCCAGCAATTTGGACAGAAACACCGGGGAGCTGTTTTTT. This encodes CASNLDRNTGELFF.